The entry below describes one TCR beta chain. This entry comes from a study of CD8+ T cells in alopecia areata. Treatment noted: oral pan-JAK inhibitor, 5-10 mg twice daily. Once RNA had been extracted, it was reverse transcribed into cDNA to act as the sequencing template. The method was immunoSEQ multiplex PCR; TCRdb's version includes in-frame clones alone and lacks a portion of them. The sample carries roughly 100,000 clones, around 84% recorded once. Specimen: CD8+ T cells sorted from blood, collected at approximately week 30, from a patient treated with tofacitinib. This clonotype originated in a human donor with alopecia areata.

Here the CDR3 DNA reads TGTGCCAGCAGCCAGTCGGTGGGCTACGAGCAGTACTTC. It is translated as CASSQSVGYEQYF. This sequence joins TRBV21-1 and TRBJ2-7. TRBV21-1 is noted as a pseudogene. This CDR3 contains 13 residues.